The 23 T cell receptor beta chains listed next were all sequenced from one sample in a study of blood T cell repertoires in COVID-19. Clones were read by immunoSEQ multiplex PCR, and TCRdb kept only the in-frame ones, dropping some. This sample carries fewer than 200,000 clones, roughly 70% of them seen once, and the ten largest clones take about 3%. The sequenced sample was peripheral blood. Source of these receptors: a woman older than 75 with acute or convalescent COVID-19.

The chain is built from TRBV28 and TRBJ1-4; 8 bases agree with TRBD1. The CDR3 totals 14 residues. Unmatched junction bases numbered 2, after V lost 4 bases and J lost 4 bases. Germline CDR1 reads MDHEN; CDR2 reads SYDVKM. CDR3 in DNA: TGTGCCAGCAGTTCAGGGGGCAGTAATGAAAAACTGTTTTTT. Amino acids: CASSSGGSNEKLFF. The full variable domain, completed using reference TRBV28 and TRBJ1-4, is DVKVTQSSRYLVKRTGEKVFLECVQDMDHENMFWYRQDPGLGLRLIYFSYDVKMKEKGDIPEGYSVSREKKERFSLILESASTNQTSMYLCASSSGGSNEKLFFGSGTQLSVL.

This clone was recorded a few times. The genes are TRBV27 and TRBJ2-7; TRBD2 matches 14 bases. The ends lost 2 bases at V and 4 bases at J; junction bases unmatched: 7. Germline loops: CDR1 MNHEY, CDR2 SMNVEV (reference sequence). This CDR3 has 17 residues. The CDR3 DNA follows: TGTGCCAGCAGTTTACCGGGGACTAGCGGGAGTTTGTACGAGCAGTACTTC. Its translation is CASSLPGTSGSLYEQYF.

The rearrangement uses TRBV27 and TRBJ2-7, with 8 bases aligning to TRBD2. This CDR3 is built from 15 residues. J gave up 4 bases and V 3 bases, and 8 bases lay outside the gene matches. Germline V gene data show CDR1 as MNHEY and CDR2 as SMNVEV (reference sequence). CDR3 region: CASSFRAGDRYEQYF. In DNA, the CDR3 is TGTGCCAGCAGTTTCCGAGCGGGAGATCGGTACGAGCAGTACTTC.

The rearrangement links TRBV12-5 to TRBJ2-3; TRBD2 matches at 8 bases. Germline assignment: CDR1 LGHNT and CDR2 FRNRAP. The CDR3 has 16 residues. After removal of 6 bases from V and 6 bases from J, the junction contained 14 bases not matched to a gene. The CDR3 nucleotides read TGTGCTAGTGGCCGAATGGGCACGGGAGGGCCGGATACGCAGTATTTT. Encoded protein: CASGRMGTGGPDTQYF. The full variable domain, completed using reference TRBV12-5 and TRBJ2-3, is DARVTQTPRHKVTEMGQEVTMRCQPILGHNTVFWYRQTMMQGLELLAYFRNRAPLDDSGMPKDRFSAEMPDATLATLKIQPSEPRDSAVYFCASGRMGTGGPDTQYFGPGTRLTVL.

The rearrangement links TRBV24-1 to TRBJ2-4, with 9 bases identical to TRBD1. From germline, CDR1 is KGHDR and CDR2 SFDVKD. The CDR3 length is 19 residues. With V trimmed by 3 bases and J by 6 bases, 17 bases remained unmatched. The DNA for the CDR3 is TGTGCCACCAGTGATCTCTACGAGTCGGTAGACAGGGGGGGAAACATTCAGTACTTC. Translated: CATSDLYESVDRGGNIQYF.

This chain uses TRBV7-2 with TRBJ2-1; D may be TRBD2 (5 bases). This CDR3 is 15 amino acids long. V lost 1 base and J lost 5, with 12 bases in between. From germline, CDR1 is SGHTA and CDR2 FQGNSA. The CDR3 region is CASSLGLYQNNEQFF. The CDR3, as DNA: TGTGCCAGCAGCTTAGGACTATACCAAAACAATGAGCAGTTCTTC. Using reference TRBV7-2 and TRBJ2-1 for the parts outside the CDR3, the full variable domain is GAGVSQSPSNKVTEKGKDVELRCDPISGHTALYWYRQSLGQGLEFLIYFQGNSAPDKSGLPSDRFSAERTGGSVSTLTIQRTQQEDSAVYLCASSLGLYQNNEQFFGPGTRLTVL.

The gene calls are TRBV4-3 and TRBJ2-1; 9 bases line up with TRBD2. This CDR3 region has 15 residues. V shed 2 bases and J 5 bases; nucleotides not matched to a gene: 4. In germline, CDR1 is LGHNA, CDR2 YSLEER. As DNA, the CDR3 is TGCGCCAGCAGCCAAAGGGCTAGCGGGAACAATGAGCAGTTCTTC. Its protein product is CASSQRASGNNEQFF.

V and J are TRBV30 and TRBJ1-3; tentatively, D is TRBD1 (5 bases). The CDR3 runs 14 residues. Germline CDR1 is GTSNPN and CDR2 is SVGIG (reference sequence). V lost 5 bases and J 0 bases, leaving 11 bases between the germline ends. The CDR3 DNA is TGTGCCTGGGGGACCGGGAACTCTGGAAACACCATATATTTT. Residues: CAWGTGNSGNTIYF. Full variable domain (rest looked up from reference TRBV30 and TRBJ1-3): SQTIHQWPATLVQPVGSPLSLECTVEGTSNPNLYWYRQAAGRGLQLLFYSVGIGQISSEVPQNLSASRPQDRQFILSSKKLLLSDSGFYLCAWGTGNSGNTIYFGEGSWLTVV.

V usage is TRBV7-9 and J usage is TRBJ1-1, with a weak D call TRBD1 (5 bases). This CDR3 contains 15 residues. From germline, CDR1 is SEHNR and CDR2 FQNEAQ (reference sequence). V was clipped by 4 bases and J by 4 bases, with 16 bases between them. This CDR3 reads CASSSMGGRITEAFF. CDR3 sequence (DNA): TGTGCCAGCAGCTCGATGGGGGGTCGGATCACTGAAGCTTTCTTT.

The V and J genes are TRBV12-2 and TRBJ2-1; the D call in the table, TRBD2, was not verified against the DNA. TRBV12-2 is marked as a pseudogene. This CDR3 is built from 17 residues. CDR3 in amino acids: CASRFPRLAGNNNEQFF. CDR3 bases: TGTGCAAGTCGCTTCCCCAGGCTAGCGGGAAACAACAATGAGCAGTTCTTC.

The chain recombines TRBV2 with TRBJ1-6, with 7 bases identical to TRBD1. Germline V gene lookup returns CDR1 SNHLY and CDR2 FYNNEI. The trim removed 6 bases at V and 8 bases at J, leaving 4 bases unmatched. This CDR3 has 13 residues. CDR3 protein: CASRTGTDSPLHF. The CDR3 nucleotides are TGTGCCAGCAGGACAGGGACGGATTCACCCCTCCACTTT.

The J gene is TRBJ2-5, the V gene TRBV27; possible D gene TRBD2, 6 bases. CDR1 MNHEY and CDR2 SMNVEV come from the germline V gene (reference sequence). The V end lost 4 bases, the J end lost 5 bases, and 23 bases lay between the germline ends. The CDR3 has 17 residues. The CDR3, as DNA: TGTGCCAGCAGTTCCGTCGGAGCCGGGACTCAACGGGAGACCCAGTACTTC. Protein sequence: CASSSVGAGTQRETQYF.

The chain employs TRBV9 and TRBJ2-3, with D possibly TRBD2 on 6 matching bases. V lost 2 bases and J lost 3, with 10 bases in between. The CDR3 extends over 14 amino acids. CDR1 is SGDLS, CDR2 YYNGEE, per germline. The CDR3 coding sequence is TGTGCCAGCAGCGTTACCGGGAGAACAGATACGCAGTATTTT. It encodes CASSVTGRTDTQYF. Drawing the rest from reference TRBV9 and TRBJ2-3, the complete variable domain is DSGVTQTPKHLITATGQRVTLRCSPRSGDLSVYWYQQSLDQGLQFLIQYYNGEERAKGNILERFSAQQFPDLHSELNLSSLELGDSALYFCASSVTGRTDTQYFGPGTRLTVL.

This rearrangement joins TRBV12-3 or TRBV12-4 to TRBJ2-3; D is possibly TRBD2 (5 bases). The CDR3 runs to 13 residues. V lost 6 bases and J lost 3, with 10 bases in between. CDR3 sequence reads: CASRPGITDTQYF. As DNA, the CDR3 is TGTGCCAGCAGGCCCGGGATAACAGATACGCAGTATTTT.

This clone was counted only a few times. This chain joins TRBV18 and TRBJ1-1, with a tentative D call TRBD1 (5 bases). The V end lost 1 base, the J end lost 6 bases, and 9 bases lay between the germline ends. CDR3 length: 13 residues. Germline V CDR1 and CDR2: KGHSH, LQKENI. Written as DNA, the CDR3 is TGTGCCAGCTCACCACTCGAAGGGGCTGAAGCTTTCTTT. It yields the protein CASSPLEGAEAFF.

The V gene is TRBV6-5, the J gene TRBJ2-1; the match to TRBD1 covers 7 bases. CDR1 MNHEY and CDR2 SVGAGI come from the germline V gene. The CDR3 is 14 residues long. V shed 7 bases and J 3 bases; nucleotides not matched to a gene: 6. The CDR3 DNA is TGTGCCAGCATGAGGACAGGTAACTACAATGAGCAGTTCTTC. Protein sequence: CASMRTGNYNEQFF.

The chain couples TRBV30 to TRBJ1-5, with D possibly matching TRBD1 (6 bases). Germline V gene lookup returns CDR1 GTSNPN and CDR2 SVGIG (reference sequence). There are 14 residues in the CDR3. V was cut by 3 bases and J by 0 bases, with 9 bases left in between. The chain's CDR3 is CAWRDSASNQPQHF. The DNA of the CDR3 is TGTGCCTGGAGGGACAGCGCTAGCAATCAGCCCCAGCATTTT.

This clone was counted at least ten times. The chain has TRBV5-1 and TRBJ2-3; D is ambiguous. Trimming shortened V by 2 bases and J by 0 bases, and 13 bases separated the two germline ends. Germline V gene sequence: CDR1 SGHRS, CDR2 YFSETQ. The CDR3 length is 16 residues. The CDR3 loop reads CASSLSSADSTDTQYF. The DNA for the CDR3 is TGCGCCAGCAGCTTATCCAGCGCCGACAGCACAGATACGCAGTATTTT.

This chain joins TRBV5-1 and TRBJ1-6, with D maybe TRBD1 (5 bases). There are 17 residues in the CDR3. Germline V gene lookup returns CDR1 SGHRS and CDR2 YFSETQ. Trimming stripped 0 bases from V and 5 bases from J, with 15 bases between. The CDR3 DNA is TGCGCCAGCAGCTTGGCGGGGGGTTCATTTAATAATTCACCCCTCCACTTT. It specifies CASSLAGGSFNNSPLHF.

This chain joins TRBV14 and TRBJ1-2, with a tentative D call TRBD1 (5 bases). The V gene lost 2 bases and the J gene lost 10 bases, with 17 bases spanning the gap. This CDR3 is 14 amino acids long. Germline CDR1 and CDR2: SGHDN and FVKESK. The chain's CDR3 is CASSQSKGPYVYTF. The CDR3 DNA is TGTGCCAGCAGCCAATCAAAGGGGCCTTACGTCTACACCTTC.

This clone showed up just once. J is TRBJ1-5 and V is TRBV27; the match to TRBD1 covers 9 bases. Looked up from germline, CDR1 is MNHEY and CDR2 is SMNVEV (reference sequence). This CDR3 comprises 15 residues. V was clipped by 3 bases and J by 7 bases; unmatched bases: 7. The CDR3 here is CASSFQTGGRQPQHF. The CDR3 coding sequence is TGTGCCAGCAGTTTCCAAACAGGGGGCCGACAGCCCCAGCATTTT.

The chain uses TRBV2 and TRBJ2-7, with 7 bases fitting TRBD1. The CDR3 sequence is 15 residues long. V was pared by 5 bases and J by 0 bases, with 7 bases of the junction left unmatched. CDR1 SNHLY and CDR2 FYNNEI come from the germline V gene. The CDR3 sequence: CASSNPGGSSYEQYF. The CDR3 region has the DNA TGTGCCAGCAGTAATCCAGGGGGAAGCTCCTACGAGCAGTACTTC.

This clone came up once. The chain recombines TRBV3-1 (or the pseudogene TRBV3-2) with TRBJ1-6; possible D gene TRBD1, 5 bases. CDR1 is LGHDT, CDR2 YNNKEL, per germline (reference sequence). The CDR3 consists of 16 residues. V lost 1 base and J lost 8, with 15 bases in between. This CDR3 is CASSQGMGRRDSPLHF. As DNA, the CDR3 is TGTGCCAGCAGCCAAGGTATGGGGCGGAGAGATTCACCCCTCCACTTT.